The T cell receptor beta chain under discussion was sequenced for a study of cytomegalovirus exposure and HLA in healthy donors. To note about this clone: No antigen is known for it.

The study's findings and limits: Immune exposure data for these donors was limited to CMV serostatus. The study listed some 160 cytomegalovirus-associated TCR beta chains. Around 18,000 TCR beta sequences were associated with HLA alleles at 0.05 false discovery rate in a later analysis.

This PCR relied on a set of 60 Vbeta primers and 13 Jbeta primers. Profiling relied on immunoSEQ multiplex PCR, and the TCRdb table lists in-frame clones only, not all of them. The sample lists just over 95,000 clones; about four fifths were seen once. The germline gives CDR1 SEHNR, CDR2 FQNEAQ (reference sequence). The CDR3 loop spans 15 amino acids. J was trimmed by 5 bases and V by 1 base; bases with no gene match: 4. This TCR derives from a middle-aged woman in good health and CMV-seronegative. Sequencing was done on a sample of PBMCs. This chain joins TRBV7-9 and TRBJ2-3; 9 bases fit TRBD1. CDR3 nucleotide sequence: TGTGCCAGCAGCTTAGGCGTGACAGGGGGAGATACGCAGTATTTT. Protein sequence: CASSLGVTGGDTQYF.